The next 28 T cell receptor beta chains were all read from a single sample in a study of blood T cells in healthy people across ages. The authors ran a second PCR of 7 to 11 cycles using a sample-barcoded 5' primer and a J-beta primer mix. One entry per CDR3 protein, called by TCRdb with MiXCR from the 5' RACE reads. Seen here are hundreds of thousands of distinct CDR3 sequences, approximately 52% observed once, and the top ten hold approximately 15%. Specimen: blood. Receptor source: a woman aged 80 or over in good health.

This clonotype has a count of ten or more. J is TRBJ1-5 and V is TRBV4-1; D unresolved. The CDR3 is made up of 13 amino acids. The V gene's germline CDR1 is MGHRA and CDR2 YSYEKL. Trimming pared 1 base from V and 0 bases from J, leaving 1 base between. DNA for the CDR3: TGCGCCAGCAGCCAAGTTAGCAATCAGCCCCAGCATTTT. This encodes CASSQVSNQPQHF.

V and J are TRBV7-2 and TRBJ2-1; D possibly matches TRBD1 or TRBD2 (5 bases each). The CDR3 runs to 13 residues. The germline V gene has CDR1 SGHTA and CDR2 FQGNSA. Trimming took off 4 bases at V and 9 bases at J, with 13 bases between the two ends. CDR3 DNA sequence: TGTGCCAGCAGCTGGGGAGTCGGGACTGAGCAGTTCTTC. Translation: CASSWGVGTEQFF.

V gene TRBV29-1 combines with J gene TRBJ1-2; no clear D gene. The V and J ends lost 6 bases and 7 bases respectively, with 21 bases between them. The CDR3 spans 14 residues. The germline V gene has CDR1 SQVTM and CDR2 ANQGSEA. The DNA of the CDR3 is TGCAGCGTCCCCCTTGAGTGGGGTTCAGGTGGCTACACCTTC. It specifies CSVPLEWGSGGYTF.

Concerning this clonotype: Relative to the germline gene, one junction end is altered; a read error may explain this. The genes are TRBV4-3 and TRBJ1-1, with TRBD1 matching over 8 bases. Looked up from germline, CDR1 is LGHNA and CDR2 is YSLEER. The CDR3 loop spans 17 amino acids. The CDR3 nucleotides are TGCGCCAGCAGCCAAGATCCCGGGGCAGGGGGCAACACTGGAGCTTTCTTT. Encoded protein: CASSQDPGAGGNTGAFF.

This clonotype has more than one count but fewer than ten. The chain combines TRBV25-1 with TRBJ2-7; maybe TRBD1 (6 bases). The CDR3 spans 14 residues. V was shortened by 3 bases and J by 7 bases, with 16 bases between the two germline ends. Germline V lookup: CDR1 MGHDK, CDR2 SYGVNS. The CDR3: CASSDPMAGVEQYF. The CDR3 DNA reads as TGTGCCAGCAGTGACCCCATGGCAGGGGTTGAGCAGTACTTC.

This clonotype was observed at least ten times. A much larger clone differs from this one at a single base, so this may be a read error. V usage is TRBV12-3 or TRBV12-4 and J usage is TRBJ2-1; D is possibly TRBD2 (5 bases). Trimming shortened V by 6 bases and J by 9 bases, and 12 bases separated the two germline ends. This CDR3 spans 12 amino acids. CDR3 amino acids: CASRVREFEQFF. DNA of the CDR3: TGTGCCAGCAGAGTGAGGGAGTTTGAGCAGTTCTTC.

The CDR3 nucleotides read TGTGCCAGCGGGGGGACTAGCGGTCCTCTCGAGCAGTACTTC. This translates into CASGGTSGPLEQYF. This chain joins TRBV27 and TRBJ2-4, with TRBD2 identical over 11 bases. The DNA end is a closer match to TRBJ2-7, so the J assignment may be wrong. This CDR3 comprises 14 residues. CDR1 is MNHEY and CDR2 is SMNVEV in the germline V gene (reference sequence).

This sequence joins TRBV12-3 or TRBV12-4 and TRBJ1-4; possible D gene TRBD1, 5 bases. V dropped 6 bases and J dropped 10 bases, with 21 bases sitting between them. The CDR3 length is 15 residues. The CDR3 protein is CASSNTPSGGGKLFF. In nucleotides, the CDR3 is TGTGCCAGCAGCAACACCCCCTCGGGCGGGGGAAAACTGTTTTTT.

The chain couples TRBV6-6 to TRBJ2-4; D is ambiguous. V was pared by 0 bases and J by 1 base, with 4 bases between. The length of the CDR3 is 14 residues. CDR1 and CDR2 (germline): MNHNY, SVGAGI (reference sequence). CDR3 sequence: CASSYSEAKNIQYF. The CDR3 DNA follows: TGTGCCAGCAGTTACTCGGAGGCCAAAAACATTCAGTACTTC.

V is TRBV11-2 and J is TRBJ1-1; TRBD1 is a possible D gene (6 bases). This CDR3 contains 16 residues. Germline CDR1 and CDR2: SGHAT and FQNNGV. Trimming removed 5 bases from V and 11 bases from J, with 27 bases in between. This chain's CDR3 is CASSTSDGDKRRDAFF. The CDR3 DNA reads TGTGCCAGCAGCACATCCGATGGGGACAAGCGCAGAGACGCTTTCTTT.

Turning to this clonotype: A read error may produce the germline difference seen at one junction end. J is TRBJ1-2 and V is TRBV5-1; a weak D match, TRBD1 (5 bases). Per germline, CDR1 SGHRS and CDR2 YFSETQ. CDR3 size: 14 residues. The CDR3 DNA is TGCGCCAGCAGCTCGGTACAGGAACACTATGGCAACACCTTC. It specifies CASSSVQEHYGNTF. Full variable domain (rest looked up from reference TRBV5-1 and TRBJ1-2): KAGVTQTPRYLIKTRGQQVTLSCSPISGHRSVSWYQQTPGQGLQFLFEYFSETQRNKGNFPGRFSGRQFSNSRSEMNVSTLELGDSALYLCASSSVQEHYGNTFGSGTRLTVV.

The sample holds many counts of this clonotype. The V call is TRBV27, the J call TRBJ2-3; D tentatively reads TRBD1 or TRBD2 (5 bases each). The germline V and J ends were trimmed by 4 bases and 0 bases, with 8 bases remaining between them. Germline lookup yields CDR1 MNHEY and CDR2 SMNVEV (reference sequence). CDR3 length: 14 amino acids. CDR3 in amino acids: CASSSGRSTDTQYF. CDR3 coding DNA: TGTGCCAGCAGTTCGGGGCGCAGCACAGATACGCAGTATTTT.

The CDR3 spells CSARTGGNYEQYF. Written as DNA, the CDR3 is TGCAGTGCTAGGACAGGGGGAAACTACGAGCAGTACTTC. The V and J genes are TRBV20-1 and TRBJ2-7, with TRBD1 matching 9 bases. Germline V gene sequence: CDR1 DFQATT, CDR2 SNEGSKA (reference sequence). Trimming cost V 3 bases and J 3 bases; bases outside gene matches: 3. The CDR3 loop spans 13 amino acids.

This clonotype has ten or more counts. V gene TRBV20-1 combines with J gene TRBJ2-3, with D maybe TRBD2 (7 bases). CDR1 is DFQATT, CDR2 SNEGSKA, per germline (reference sequence). The CDR3 sequence is 15 residues long. CDR3 protein: CSSLGGGHNTDTQYF. In DNA, the CDR3 is TGCAGCTCTCTAGGGGGGGGGCACAACACAGATACGCAGTATTTT.

This clonotype has a single count. The chain has TRBV27 and TRBJ1-2; D is possibly TRBD1 (6 bases). CDR1 and CDR2 from the germline V gene are MNHEY and SMNVEV (reference sequence). This CDR3 region has 14 residues. The V end lost 10 bases, the J end lost 3 bases, and 18 bases lay between the germline ends. CDR3 residues: CAIRSLQGDYGYTF. DNA for the CDR3: TGTGCCATCCGTTCCCTACAGGGAGACTATGGCTACACCTTC.

This clonotype was seen just once. CDR3 bases: TGCAGCGCCGTCGCTCCTGAAGCTTTCTTT. This translates into CSAVAPEAFF. The chain uses TRBV29-1 and TRBJ1-1; D not resolved. Between the trimmed V and J ends, which lost 7 bases and 6 bases, there was a span of 9 bases. Germline V gene sequence: CDR1 SQVTM, CDR2 ANQGSEA. The CDR3 consists of 10 residues.

The J gene is TRBJ2-1, the V gene TRBV11-3; TRBD1 agrees at 7 bases. The V and J ends lost 2 bases and 4 bases, in that order; junction bases with no gene match: 5. Germline loops: CDR1 SGHNT, CDR2 YENEEA. This CDR3 is 15 amino acids long. CDR3 in DNA: TGTGCCAGCAGCTTAAGAGAGGGGGCGTACAATGAGCAGTTCTTC. Its translation is CASSLREGAYNEQFF.

J is TRBJ1-1 and V is TRBV29-1; maybe TRBD1 (6 bases). Germline V gene data show CDR1 as SQVTM and CDR2 as ANQGSEA. The CDR3 is made up of 13 amino acids. The ends were cut back, 4 bases at V and 6 bases at J, with 15 bases in the middle. The chain's CDR3 is CSVGQGWNSEAFF. DNA of the CDR3: TGCAGCGTTGGTCAGGGGTGGAATTCTGAAGCTTTCTTT. Full variable domain (rest looked up from reference TRBV29-1 and TRBJ1-1): SAVISQKPSRDICQRGTSLTIQCQVDSQVTMMFWYRQQPGQSLTLIATANQGSEATYESGFVIDKFPISRPNLTFSTLTVSNMSPEDSSIYLCSVGQGWNSEAFFGQGTRLTVV.

This sequence joins TRBV29-1 and TRBJ2-2; 8 positions agree with TRBD1. Germline V gene lookup returns CDR1 SQVTM and CDR2 ANQGSEA. The CDR3 is 13 amino acids. V lost 7 bases, J lost 6 bases, and 7 bases stayed unmatched. CDR3 sequence reads: CSAEATGAGELFF. In nucleotides, the CDR3 is TGCAGCGCCGAGGCGACAGGGGCCGGGGAGCTGTTTTTT.

The chain is built from TRBV15 and TRBJ1-5, with D uncertain. V shed 0 bases and J shed 7 bases, with 13 bases lying between them. Germline loops: CDR1 LNHNV, CDR2 YYDKDF (reference sequence). The CDR3 has 15 residues. The CDR3 DNA is TGTGCCACCAGCAGAGATTGGTCGGCGGAGCAGCCCCAGCATTTT. It specifies CATSRDWSAEQPQHF.

This clonotype has just one count. V and J are TRBV29-1 and TRBJ1-1; D unclear. Germline CDR1 reads SQVTM; CDR2 reads ANQGSEA. The V gene lost 6 bases and the J gene lost 8 bases, with 10 bases spanning the gap. This CDR3 is 10 amino acids long. CDR3 protein: CSVQWREAFF. In DNA, the CDR3 is TGCAGCGTCCAATGGAGGGAAGCTTTCTTT.

The V gene is TRBV29-1, the J gene TRBJ1-1; 7 bases agree with TRBD1. This CDR3 region has 14 residues. Losses at the gene ends were 6 bases for V and 1 base for J; bases not matched to a gene: 8. Germline assignment: CDR1 SQVTM and CDR2 ANQGSEA. For the CDR3, the DNA is TGCAGCGTCGACAGGGCCTCAGGGAACACTGAAGCTTTCTTT. Its protein is CSVDRASGNTEAFF. Drawing the rest from reference TRBV29-1 and TRBJ1-1, the complete variable domain is SAVISQKPSRDICQRGTSLTIQCQVDSQVTMMFWYRQQPGQSLTLIATANQGSEATYESGFVIDKFPISRPNLTFSTLTVSNMSPEDSSIYLCSVDRASGNTEAFFGQGTRLTVV.

The chain has TRBV3-1 and TRBJ2-1, with D maybe TRBD2 (5 bases). CDR1 LGHDT and CDR2 YNNKEL come from the germline V gene (reference sequence). V lost 4 bases, J lost 5 bases, and 15 bases lay in between. The CDR3 covers 15 residues. The CDR3 sequence is CASSPTGSGNNEQFF. The CDR3 DNA sequence: TGTGCCAGCAGCCCCACCGGGTCCGGGAACAATGAGCAGTTCTTC.

The chain recombines TRBV7-9 with TRBJ2-6; 7 nucleotides line up with TRBD1. The CDR3 covers 16 residues. Germline loops: CDR1 SEHNR, CDR2 FQNEAQ (reference sequence). The V and J ends lost 5 bases and 2 bases, in that order; junction bases with no gene match: 6. CDR3 nucleotide sequence: TGTGCCAGCAGCGGAAACCAGGGGGCTGGGGCCAACGTCCTGACTTTC. It yields the protein CASSGNQGAGANVLTF. Based on the CDR3 plus reference TRBV7-9 and TRBJ2-6, the full variable domain is DTGVSQNPRHKITKRGQNVTFRCDPISEHNRLYWYRQTLGQGPEFLTYFQNEAQLEKSRLLSDRFSAERPKGSFSTLEIQRTEQGDSAMYLCASSGNQGAGANVLTFGAGSRLTVL.

The gene calls are TRBV29-1 and TRBJ2-5; 7 nucleotides agree with TRBD1. The CDR3 runs 14 residues. CDR1 and CDR2 from the germline V gene are SQVTM and ANQGSEA. Trimming at V came to 6 bases and at J to 5 bases, leaving 12 bases not matched to a gene. CDR3 loop: CSVQGVLRWETQYF. The CDR3 nucleotides are TGCAGCGTCCAGGGGGTTTTGCGGTGGGAGACCCAGTACTTC. The entire variable domain, with the rest obtained from reference TRBV29-1 and TRBJ2-5, is as follows: SAVISQKPSRDICQRGTSLTIQCQVDSQVTMMFWYRQQPGQSLTLIATANQGSEATYESGFVIDKFPISRPNLTFSTLTVSNMSPEDSSIYLCSVQGVLRWETQYFGPGTRLLVL.

The chain links TRBV12-3 or TRBV12-4 to TRBJ1-4, with TRBD1 matching over 7 bases. The CDR3 runs to 14 residues. The V and J ends lost 1 base and 5 bases, in that order; junction bases with no gene match: 1. CDR3: CASSLGTGNEKLFF. CDR3 DNA sequence: TGTGCCAGCAGTTTAGGGACAGGAAATGAAAAACTGTTTTTT.

This clonotype came up a few times. The chain links TRBV3-1 to TRBJ2-7; D gene uncertain. There are 13 residues in the CDR3. Trimming left V 0 bases short and J 3 bases short, with 6 bases between. From germline, CDR1 is LGHDT and CDR2 YNNKEL (reference sequence). As DNA, the CDR3 is TGTGCCAGCAGCCAAGATAACGGCTACGAGCAGTACTTC. Protein sequence: CASSQDNGYEQYF.

Here the CDR3 reads CATSSYGGTQYF. The CDR3 DNA reads as TGTGCCACCAGCAGCTACGGGGGTACGCAGTATTTT. J is TRBJ2-3 and V is TRBV15; weak D call: TRBD2 (6 bases). CDR3 length: 12 residues. The ends were cut back, 3 bases at V and 8 bases at J, with 9 bases in the middle. Germline values: CDR1 LNHNV, CDR2 YYDKDF (reference sequence).